Given below is one T cell receptor beta chain in context. Its antigen is not known. MiXCR was run by TCRdb on the 5' RACE reads, yielding one entry per CDR3 protein. The data hold fewer than 550,000 distinct CDR3 sequences, with roughly an eighth observed a single time. With 3 bases removed from V and 7 bases from J, the gap between germline ends came to 10 bases. The germline V gene encodes CDR1 DFQATT and CDR2 SNEGSKA (reference sequence). The CDR3 loop spans 12 amino acids. This record comes from a study of identical twins. Study-wide findings and caveats: With beta out-of-frame sequences, excess sharing by twins was weaker. A lower insertion count was a feature of abundant cord blood beta clonotypes, with no such feature in memory repertoires. Monozygotic twins shared more out-of-frame TCR alpha than recombination models predicted.

The same sample was also used in a study of yellow fever vaccine responses in identical twins.

This receptor was identified in a woman between 18 and 29 years old in good health. The genes are TRBV20-1 and TRBJ2-4; D unclear. The sequencing sample was made of CD4+ T cells sorted from blood. CDR3 DNA: TGCAGTGCTAGGACTGGACCTAACATTCAGTACTTC. This sequence encodes CSARTGPNIQYF.